The 5 T cell receptor beta chains below were found in one sample sequenced in a study of cytomegalovirus exposure and HLA in healthy donors. PCR was performed using 60 Vbeta and 13 Jbeta primers. Method: immunoSEQ multiplex PCR; TCRdb's copy keeps in-frame clones and lacks some. Its table lists 150,000 to 200,000 clones. The sequenced material came from PBMCs. The receptors originated from a man aged 30 to 45 in good health and CMV-seronegative.

The V and J genes are TRBV30 and TRBJ2-5; possible D gene TRBD2, 6 bases. Germline CDR1 reads GTSNPN; CDR2 reads SVGIG (reference sequence). With 0 bases removed from V and 7 bases from J, the gap between germline ends came to 12 bases. The CDR3 runs to 13 residues. The chain's CDR3 is CAWSVSAGGTQYF. CDR3 DNA: TGTGCCTGGAGTGTGTCGGCCGGGGGGACCCAGTACTTC.

This chain connects TRBV10-3 to TRBJ2-7, with D possibly matching TRBD2 (6 bases). Germline V gene data show CDR1 as ENHRY and CDR2 as SYGVKD. This CDR3 comprises 12 residues. V shed 1 base and J shed 6 bases, with 7 bases lying between them. CDR3 DNA: TGTGCCATCAGTGAGTGGAGGGTCGAGCAGTACTTC. Encoded protein: CAISEWRVEQYF.

This chain uses TRBV5-4 with TRBJ2-5, with 7 bases lining up with TRBD1. The last part of the DNA fits TRBJ2-7 better; the J call may be wrong. Germline CDR1 is SGHNT and CDR2 is YYREEE (reference sequence). This CDR3 contains 17 residues. For the CDR3, the DNA is TGTGCCAGCAGCCCGACAGGGTCCCGAGTCAATTCTTACGAGCAGTACTTC. It encodes CASSPTGSRVNSYEQYF.

This chain uses TRBV28 with TRBJ1-2; maybe TRBD1 (5 bases). Trimming stripped 6 bases from V and 0 bases from J, with 11 bases between. The CDR3 runs 14 residues. Germline V lookup: CDR1 MDHEN, CDR2 SYDVKM. The DNA of the CDR3 is TGTGCCAGCAGCCTTGACAGACCTAACTATGGCTACACCTTC. It translates to CASSLDRPNYGYTF.

This chain connects TRBV5-1 to TRBJ1-4; tentative D call: TRBD1 (5 bases). The CDR3 runs to 19 residues. V lost 0 bases to trimming and J lost 2 bases, with 20 bases between them. The germline V gene has CDR1 SGHRS and CDR2 YFSETQ. The CDR3 bases are TGCGCCAGCAGCTTGGTGGGGGGGACTCGGCCTTCCACTAATGAAAAACTGTTTTTT. Protein sequence: CASSLVGGTRPSTNEKLFF.